Listed here are 31 T cell receptor beta chains from one sample, sequenced in a study of blood T cell repertoires in COVID-19. Only in-frame clones appear in the TCRdb table, and some are missing; sequencing was by immunoSEQ multiplex PCR. This table has roughly 150,000 clones, more than 85% appearing once. The source material was peripheral blood. These receptors all come from a man aged 55 to 69 with active or convalescent COVID-19.

A few counts support this clone. The chain joins TRBV18 to TRBJ2-2; 8 bases align to TRBD1. CDR1 is KGHSH, CDR2 LQKENI, per germline. The J segment lost 7 bases and the V segment lost 8 bases, leaving 3 bases of the junction unmatched. The CDR3 has 12 amino acids. This CDR3 reads CASATGVGELFF. Written as DNA, the CDR3 is TGTGCCAGCGCGACAGGGGTCGGGGAGCTGTTTTTT.

The DNA of the CDR3 is TGTGCCAGCAGCGTAGCGAGAGGACAACCGAACACCGGGGAGCTGTTTTTT. Translated, it gives CASSVARGQPNTGELFF. V is TRBV9 and J is TRBJ2-2; possibly TRBD1 for D (5 bases). Germline assignment: CDR1 SGDLS and CDR2 YYNGEE. V lost 0 bases to trimming and J lost 0 bases, with 12 bases between them. The CDR3 covers 17 residues.

The J gene is TRBJ1-3, the V gene TRBV5-4; the D gene is possibly TRBD1 (6 bases). The CDR3 runs to 15 residues. Germline assignment: CDR1 SGHNT and CDR2 YYREEE (reference sequence). V lost 4 bases, J lost 1 base, and 12 bases lay in between. DNA of the CDR3: TGTGCCAGCAGCCCGGACAGTTGGTCTGGAAACACCATATATTTT. Protein sequence: CASSPDSWSGNTIYF.

The chain carries TRBV6-5 and TRBJ1-2, with D unclear. The germline gives CDR1 MNHEY, CDR2 SVGAGI. The CDR3 is 11 amino acids. The V end lost 7 bases, the J end lost 6 bases, and 9 bases lay between the germline ends. Here the CDR3 DNA reads TGTGCCAGCAAGCGTAAAGATGGCTACACCTTC. Amino acids: CASKRKDGYTF.

The chain combines TRBV10-3 with TRBJ2-5; no clear D. The CDR3 runs to 12 residues. The germline V and J ends were trimmed by 8 bases and 2 bases, with 9 bases remaining between them. Germline assignment: CDR1 ENHRY and CDR2 SYGVKD. This CDR3 reads CAISADQETQYF. CDR3 DNA: TGTGCCATCTCCGCGGATCAAGAGACCCAGTACTTC.

This rearrangement joins TRBV28 to TRBJ2-7; the D gene is possibly TRBD2 (6 bases). Germline CDR1 reads MDHEN; CDR2 reads SYDVKM. Trimming removed 3 bases from V and 0 bases from J, with 9 bases in between. The CDR3 consists of 14 residues. Here the CDR3 DNA reads TGTGCCAGCAGTTTGCCAGCGGGCTCCTACGAGCAGTACTTC. Its translation is CASSLPAGSYEQYF.

This chain links TRBV30 with TRBJ1-3; no reliable D call. The CDR3 sequence is 14 residues long. The V gene's germline CDR1 is GTSNPN and CDR2 SVGIG (reference sequence). With 4 bases removed from V and 2 bases from J, the gap between germline ends came to 12 bases. The CDR3 DNA reads as TGTGCCTGGATAGGAGGGTCCGCTGGAAACACCATATATTTT. Its protein is CAWIGGSAGNTIYF.

The chain joins TRBV3-1 (or the pseudogene TRBV3-2) to TRBJ1-4; 11 nucleotides match TRBD1. V trimming: 3 bases; J trimming: 6 bases; junction bases outside the gene matches: 6. CDR1 and CDR2 from the germline V gene are LGHDT and YNNKEL (reference sequence). The CDR3 runs to 16 residues. For the CDR3, the DNA is TGTGCCAGCAGCCAGGGACAGGGGGGAAACTATGAAAAACTGTTTTTT. Residues: CASSQGQGGNYEKLFF.

The chain carries TRBV4-2 and TRBJ1-1; 10 bases agree with TRBD1. From germline, CDR1 is LGHNA and CDR2 YNFKEQ. This CDR3 has 15 residues. V gave up 3 bases and J gave up 1 base; unmatched junction bases: 2. CDR3 amino acids: CASSQTGGSNTEAFF. The CDR3 bases are TGTGCCAGCAGCCAGACAGGGGGCTCGAACACTGAAGCTTTCTTT.

The chain couples TRBV19 to TRBJ2-3; the match to TRBD2 covers 12 bases. The CDR3 totals 20 residues. The ends lost 5 bases at V and 1 base at J; junction bases unmatched: 16. Germline assignment: CDR1 LNHDA and CDR2 SQIVND (reference sequence). CDR3 sequence (DNA): TGTGCCAGTAGTGTCCGGACTAGCGGGAACGTAGGAGGTGGCACAGATACGCAGTATTTT. It codes for CASSVRTSGNVGGGTDTQYF.

The rearrangement uses TRBV5-8 and TRBJ1-4; D is uncertain. The CDR3 runs 15 residues. Trimming pared 5 bases from V and 4 bases from J, leaving 15 bases between. Germline V lookup: CDR1 SGHTS, CDR2 YDEGEE. CDR3 residues: CASSSGSWYNEKLFF. In DNA, the CDR3 is TGTGCCAGCAGTTCCGGGAGCTGGTATAATGAAAAACTGTTTTTT.

This chain joins TRBV7-6 and TRBJ1-1; D not certain. From germline, CDR1 is SGHVS and CDR2 FNYEAQ. The V end lost 1 base, the J end lost 1 base, and 4 bases lay between the germline ends. CDR3 size: 13 residues. CDR3 in amino acids: CASSLGQNTEAFF. CDR3 coding DNA: TGTGCCAGCAGCTTAGGGCAGAACACTGAAGCTTTCTTT.

The count of this clone is one. The rearrangement uses TRBV5-4 and TRBJ2-5; TRBD1 matches at 7 bases. The CDR3 is made up of 14 amino acids. The J segment lost 5 bases and the V segment lost 0 bases, leaving 4 bases of the junction unmatched. CDR1 and CDR2 (germline): SGHNT, YYREEE (reference sequence). CDR3 amino acids: CASSLGRGSETQYF. The CDR3 bases are TGTGCCAGCAGCTTGGGCAGGGGGTCGGAGACCCAGTACTTC.

V gene TRBV6-5 combines with J gene TRBJ2-7; TRBD1 matches at 7 bases. J lost 0 bases, V lost 6 bases, and 5 bases had no gene match. Germline V lookup: CDR1 MNHEY, CDR2 SVGAGI. The CDR3 spans 14 residues. This CDR3 is CASSRGYTSYEQYF. The CDR3 coding sequence is TGTGCCAGCAGCAGGGGGTACACCTCCTACGAGCAGTACTTC.

The CDR3 region has the DNA TGCAGTGCTAGTGGGGTCGGTGGGCCCCCCGGGGGAGATACGCAGTATTTT. Translating gives CSASGVGGPPGGDTQYF. J is TRBJ2-3 and V is TRBV20-1; maybe TRBD2 (6 bases). CDR3 length: 17 amino acids. V lost 3 bases and J lost 5, with 24 bases in between. Germline loops: CDR1 DFQATT, CDR2 SNEGSKA (reference sequence).

The chain has TRBV27 and TRBJ1-5, with TRBD1 as a possible D gene (6 bases). Between the trimmed V and J ends, which lost 4 bases and 1 base, there was a span of 11 bases. There are 15 residues in the CDR3. Germline assignment: CDR1 MNHEY and CDR2 SMNVEV (reference sequence). The CDR3 loop is CASSSRDKSNQPQHF. CDR3 coding DNA: TGTGCCAGCAGTTCCCGGGACAAGAGCAATCAGCCCCAGCATTTT.

The V and J genes are TRBV30 and TRBJ1-4, with a weak D call TRBD1 (5 bases). The length of the CDR3 is 14 residues. Deletions cut 7 bases from V and 0 bases from J, with 12 bases between. CDR1 GTSNPN and CDR2 SVGIG come from the germline V gene (reference sequence). CDR3 DNA: TGTGCCTCCCCCGGGGGGGCAACTAATGAAAAACTGTTTTTT. Protein product: CASPGGATNEKLFF.

The gene calls are TRBV5-4 and TRBJ2-7, with 8 bases lining up with TRBD1. The CDR3 contains 16 residues. Germline V gene lookup returns CDR1 SGHNT and CDR2 YYREEE (reference sequence). Germline trimming cut 4 bases from V and 2 bases from J; bases unmatched to any gene: 11. The CDR3 is CASSVGSDRGTYEQYF. Written as DNA, the CDR3 is TGTGCCAGCAGCGTGGGCAGCGACAGGGGCACCTACGAGCAGTACTTC. The full variable domain, its missing parts supplied by reference TRBV5-4 and TRBJ2-7, is ETGVTQSPTHLIKTRGQQVTLRCSSQSGHNTVSWYQQALGQGPQFIFQYYREEENGRGNFPPRFSGLQFPNYSSELNVNALELDDSALYLCASSVGSDRGTYEQYFGPGTRLTVT.

For the CDR3, the DNA is TGCGCCAGCAGCTTACCTCGGCAGGGGGTTGCCAATGAGCAGTTCTTC. It translates to CASSLPRQGVANEQFF. This chain connects TRBV5-1 to TRBJ2-1, with TRBD1 identical over 7 bases. CDR3 length: 16 amino acids. Germline V CDR1 and CDR2: SGHRS, YFSETQ. The J segment lost 6 bases and the V segment lost 2 bases, leaving 11 bases of the junction unmatched. The whole variable domain, filled in from reference TRBV5-1 and TRBJ2-1, reads KAGVTQTPRYLIKTRGQQVTLSCSPISGHRSVSWYQQTPGQGLQFLFEYFSETQRNKGNFPGRFSGRQFSNSRSEMNVSTLELGDSALYLCASSLPRQGVANEQFFGPGTRLTVL.

This clone occurred once. The rearrangement uses TRBV27 and TRBJ1-4, with D tentatively TRBD1 (6 bases). There are 15 residues in the CDR3. The V gene's germline CDR1 is MNHEY and CDR2 SMNVEV (reference sequence). Trimming stripped 6 bases from V and 8 bases from J, with 19 bases between. CDR3 residues: CASSGGGAVREKLFF. CDR3 bases: TGTGCCAGCAGCGGAGGGGGGGCAGTCCGGGAAAAACTGTTTTTT.

The V gene is TRBV5-1, the J gene TRBJ2-5; 8 nucleotides line up with TRBD1. CDR1 is SGHRS and CDR2 is YFSETQ in the germline V gene. V lost 4 bases, J lost 5 bases, and 13 bases stayed unmatched. The CDR3 totals 16 residues. The CDR3 protein is CASSPSVDRGYETQYF. As DNA, the CDR3 is TGCGCCAGCAGCCCATCGGTTGACAGGGGCTATGAGACCCAGTACTTC.

This chain joins TRBV5-4 and TRBJ1-1; D is uncertain. CDR1 is SGHNT, CDR2 YYREEE, per germline (reference sequence). The ends were cut back, 1 base at V and 4 bases at J, with 11 bases in the middle. The CDR3 is 14 amino acids. The CDR3 bases are TGTGCCAGCAGCTTGTCACTGCGGGGCACTGAAGCTTTCTTT. This translates into CASSLSLRGTEAFF. The full variable domain, completed using reference TRBV5-4 and TRBJ1-1, is ETGVTQSPTHLIKTRGQQVTLRCSSQSGHNTVSWYQQALGQGPQFIFQYYREEENGRGNFPPRFSGLQFPNYSSELNVNALELDDSALYLCASSLSLRGTEAFFGQGTRLTVV.

This clone has a handful of counts. This chain uses TRBV12-5 with TRBJ2-7; 8 nucleotides line up with TRBD2. After removal of 0 bases from V and 4 bases from J, the junction contained 8 bases not matched to a gene. This CDR3 comprises 16 residues. CDR1 is LGHNT and CDR2 is FRNRAP in the germline V gene. CDR3 protein: CASGLVRGGEGYEQYF. The CDR3 nucleotides read TGTGCTAGTGGTTTGGTACGGGGGGGAGAGGGGTACGAGCAGTACTTC.

V gene TRBV19 combines with J gene TRBJ1-2; 7 bases align to TRBD1. The CDR3 length is 16 residues. Germline V gene data show CDR1 as LNHDA and CDR2 as SQIVND (reference sequence). The V gene end was trimmed by 6 bases and the J gene end by 3 bases; junction bases not matched to a gene: 13. CDR3 in amino acids: CASSPHRGKKDYGYTF. CDR3 coding DNA: TGTGCCAGTAGCCCTCACAGGGGAAAAAAAGACTATGGCTACACCTTC.

The chain is built from TRBV27 and TRBJ1-4; TRBD1 matches at 9 bases. CDR3 length: 17 residues. The junction had 9 bases not matched to a gene; V was cut back by 5 bases and J by 2 bases. Germline lookup yields CDR1 MNHEY and CDR2 SMNVEV (reference sequence). The CDR3 DNA is TGTGCCAGCAGTCCCCTGGGGGACAGGGATACTAATGAAAAACTGTTTTTT. It specifies CASSPLGDRDTNEKLFF. Using reference TRBV27 and TRBJ1-4 for the parts outside the CDR3, the full variable domain is EAQVTQNPRYLITVTGKKLTVTCSQNMNHEYMSWYRQDPGLGLRQIYYSMNVEVTDKGDVPEGYKVSRKEKRNFPLILESPSPNQTSLYFCASSPLGDRDTNEKLFFGSGTQLSVL.

V and J are TRBV6-5 and TRBJ1-2, with D possibly TRBD1 on 5 matching bases. V was pared by 11 bases and J by 4 bases, with 20 bases between. This CDR3 region has 14 residues. Germline CDR1 is MNHEY and CDR2 is SVGAGI. The CDR3 loop is CAARRGEGSYGYTF. The DNA for the CDR3 is TGTGCCGCCCGAAGAGGGGAGGGTTCCTATGGCTACACCTTC.

V usage is TRBV10-3 and J usage is TRBJ2-5, with TRBD2 as a possible D gene (7 bases). Germline V gene sequence: CDR1 ENHRY, CDR2 SYGVKD. The CDR3 covers 15 residues. V lost 7 bases and J 2 bases, leaving 17 bases between the germline ends. The CDR3 here is CAINGGSRGQETQYF. The CDR3 DNA reads as TGTGCCATCAACGGGGGGAGTAGGGGGCAAGAGACCCAGTACTTC.

The V call is TRBV30, the J call TRBJ1-1, with D unclear. With 0 bases removed from V and 2 bases from J, the gap between germline ends came to 10 bases. From germline, CDR1 is GTSNPN and CDR2 SVGIG (reference sequence). The CDR3 is 14 residues long. In nucleotides, the CDR3 is TGTGCCTGGAGTGTACAACAGTTTAACACTGAAGCTTTCTTT. Residues: CAWSVQQFNTEAFF.

This clone occurred once. The chain carries TRBV7-3 and TRBJ2-5; 12 positions match TRBD2. Germline CDR1 is SGHTA and CDR2 is FQGTGA. The V and J ends lost 1 base and 2 bases, in that order; junction bases with no gene match: 11. The CDR3 runs to 19 residues. The CDR3 protein is CASSLSGASGRAGQETQYF. The CDR3 nucleotides read TGTGCCAGCAGCTTAAGTGGCGCTAGCGGGAGGGCCGGGCAAGAGACCCAGTACTTC.

V and J are TRBV3-1 (or the pseudogene TRBV3-2) and TRBJ2-1; 8 bases are a match to TRBD2. After removal of 0 bases from V and 5 bases from J, the junction contained 6 bases not matched to a gene. This CDR3 has 16 amino acids. CDR1 is LGHDT, CDR2 YNNKEL, per germline (reference sequence). Here the CDR3 reads CASSQEGGRNNNEQFF. The CDR3 DNA follows: TGTGCCAGCAGCCAAGAGGGCGGGAGGAACAACAATGAGCAGTTCTTC.

V gene TRBV20-1 combines with J gene TRBJ1-1; 7 positions match TRBD1. This CDR3 spans 15 amino acids. V dropped 3 bases and J dropped 3; count of bases not matched to a gene: 10. CDR1 and CDR2 from the germline V gene are DFQATT and SNEGSKA (reference sequence). CDR3 sequence (DNA): TGCAGTGCTAGTGGGAAACAGGGGATCTACACTGAAGCTTTCTTT. It codes for CSASGKQGIYTEAFF.